This T cell receptor (beta chain) was found in a study of T-cell memory formation after mild COVID-19. TCRdb reprocessed the 5' RACE reads via MiXCR and lists one record per CDR3 protein. The repertoire holds roughly 380,000 distinct CDR3 sequences, over 25% seen once, with approximately 12% in the top ten. This clonotype turned up a few times. The CDR3 extends over 16 amino acids. V shed 6 bases and J shed 0 bases, with 12 bases lying between them. The receptor was isolated from an adult woman who had mild COVID-19 (a few samples of this study predate the infection). Cell type and time point are not known. The rearrangement uses TRBV12-3 or TRBV12-4 and TRBJ2-6; D tentatively reads TRBD1 or TRBD2 (5 bases each). The specimen sequenced was PBMCs or a T cell subset sorted from them (not recorded which). In DNA, the CDR3 is TGTGCCAGCAGGTTCTACGGGACCTCTGGGGCCAACGTCCTGACTTTC. Protein product: CASRFYGTSGANVLTF.